This is a list of T cell receptor beta chains from one sample in a study of OX40 agonist ivuxolimab in advanced cancers. Profiled with immunoSEQ multiplex PCR; TCRdb holds only in-frame clones, not every one. The table shows 50,000 to 65,000 clones, with roughly 91% occurring only once. The sequences come from CD4+ or CD8+ T cells sorted from blood, collected in a trial of the OX40 agonist ivuxolimab. The origin of the receptors is an adult with an advanced solid tumor such as melanoma, head and neck, liver or kidney cancer. Each CDR3 is given with its conserved first and last residue. D genes are given only for firm matches. Clone size is not always given. Where it is, it says once, few, many or a class for expanded clones.

D gene: .; J gene: TRBJ1-5; V gene: TRBV6-6; clone size: .; CDR3 protein: CASRPGGTNQPQHF; CDR3 DNA: TGTGCCAGCAGGCCTGGCGGGACCAATCAGCCCCAGCATTTT
D gene: .; J gene: TRBJ2-7; V gene: TRBV7-6; clone size: .; CDR3 protein: CASSLAGTGTRYF; CDR3 DNA: TGTGCCAGCAGCTTAGCGGGGACAGGGACTAGGTACTTC
D gene: .; J gene: TRBJ2-5; V gene: TRBV6-6; clone size: .; CDR3 protein: CASSSVGQETQYF; CDR3 DNA: TGTGCCAGCAGTTCAGTTGGGCAAGAGACCCAGTACTTC
D gene: .; J gene: TRBJ1-1; V gene: TRBV10-3; clone size: .; CDR3 protein: CAISGAAPSSGTEAFF; CDR3 DNA: TGTGCCATCTCGGGGGCTGCCCCCTCGAGCGGCACTGAAGCTTTCTTT
D gene: TRBD1; J gene: TRBJ1-2; V gene: TRBV5-6; clone size: .; CDR3 protein: CASSPDPDRVGYGYTF; CDR3 DNA: TGTGCCAGCAGCCCGGACCCCGACAGGGTAGGGTATGGCTACACCTTC
D gene: TRBD2; J gene: TRBJ2-3; V gene: TRBV10-3; clone size: .; CDR3 protein: CAISERGLAALTDTQYF; CDR3 DNA: TGTGCCATCAGTGAGAGGGGACTAGCGGCACTCACAGATACGCAGTATTTT
D gene: TRBD1; J gene: TRBJ2-1; V gene: TRBV15; clone size: .; CDR3 protein: CATSREPPGQGWNEQFF; CDR3 DNA: TGTGCCACCAGCAGAGAACCCCCGGGACAGGGGTGGAATGAGCAGTTCTTC
D gene: TRBD1; J gene: TRBJ2-4; V gene: TRBV28; clone size: .; CDR3 protein: CASSETGGLAKNIQYF; CDR3 DNA: TGTGCCAGCAGTGAAACAGGGGGCTTAGCCAAAAACATTCAGTACTTC
D gene: .; J gene: TRBJ2-3; V gene: TRBV4-1; clone size: once; CDR3 protein: CASSQDRAGTDTQYF; CDR3 DNA: TGCGCCAGCAGCCAAGATCGGGCGGGCACAGATACGCAGTATTTT
D gene: .; J gene: TRBJ1-6; V gene: TRBV4-1; clone size: .; CDR3 protein: CASSQGTVYNSPLHF; CDR3 DNA: TGCGCCAGCAGCCAAGGGACGGTCTATAATTCACCCCTCCACTTT
D gene: .; J gene: TRBJ1-1; V gene: TRBV13; clone size: .; CDR3 protein: CASSLSRGTKTEAFF; CDR3 DNA: TGTGCCAGCAGCTTGTCCAGGGGTACGAAAACTGAAGCTTTCTTT
D gene: .; J gene: TRBJ1-3; V gene: TRBV5-8; clone size: .; CDR3 protein: CASSPLGNTIYF; CDR3 DNA: TGTGCCAGCAGCCCTCTTGGAAACACCATATATTTT
D gene: TRBD1; J gene: TRBJ1-1; V gene: TRBV7-2; clone size: .; CDR3 protein: CASSLAQQGASFF; CDR3 DNA: TGTGCCAGCAGCTTAGCGCAGCAGGGGGCATCTTTCTTT
D gene: .; J gene: TRBJ1-2; V gene: TRBV29-1; clone size: few; CDR3 protein: CSAEGGTGHGYTF; CDR3 DNA: TGCAGCGCCGAGGGCGGCACAGGACATGGCTACACCTTC
D gene: TRBD1; J gene: TRBJ1-5; V gene: TRBV6-1; clone size: few; CDR3 protein: CASRGTGVGNQPQHF; CDR3 DNA: TGTGCCAGCAGGGGGACAGGGGTGGGCAATCAGCCCCAGCATTTT
D gene: TRBD1; J gene: TRBJ1-5; V gene: TRBV6-5; clone size: .; CDR3 protein: CASRRQGGNQPQHF; CDR3 DNA: TGTGCCAGCAGACGACAGGGAGGCAATCAGCCCCAGCATTTT
D gene: .; J gene: TRBJ2-5; V gene: TRBV5-4; clone size: .; CDR3 protein: CASSNSGGALETQYF; CDR3 DNA: TGTGCCAGCAGCAACTCTGGGGGGGCTTTGGAGACCCAGTACTTC